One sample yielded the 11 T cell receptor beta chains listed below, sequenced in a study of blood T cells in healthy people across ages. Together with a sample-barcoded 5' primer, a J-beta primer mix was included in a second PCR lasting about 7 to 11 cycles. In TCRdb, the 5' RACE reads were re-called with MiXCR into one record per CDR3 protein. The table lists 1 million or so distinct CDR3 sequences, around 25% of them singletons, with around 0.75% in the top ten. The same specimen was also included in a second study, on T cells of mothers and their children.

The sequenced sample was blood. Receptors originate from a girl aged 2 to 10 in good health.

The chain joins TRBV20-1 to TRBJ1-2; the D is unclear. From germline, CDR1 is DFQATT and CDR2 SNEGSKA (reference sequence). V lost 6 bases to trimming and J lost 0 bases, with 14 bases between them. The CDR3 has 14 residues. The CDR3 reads CSATKTKSNYGYTF. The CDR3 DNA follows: TGCAGTGCCACTAAGACAAAATCTAACTATGGCTACACCTTC.

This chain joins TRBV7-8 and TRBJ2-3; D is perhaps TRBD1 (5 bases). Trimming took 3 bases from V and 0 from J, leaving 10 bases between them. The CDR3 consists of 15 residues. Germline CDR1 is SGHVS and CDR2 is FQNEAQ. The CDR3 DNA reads TGTGCCAGCAGCTTGGACACCCGTAGCACAGATACGCAGTATTTT. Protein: CASSLDTRSTDTQYF.

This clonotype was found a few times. The CDR3, as DNA: TGTGCCAGCAGCTTAGGTTGGGAATTTGTTTCTGGGGCCAACGTCCTGACTTTC. Protein: CASSLGWEFVSGANVLTF. The rearrangement joins TRBV7-2 to TRBJ2-6; no clear D gene. This CDR3 comprises 18 residues. V was trimmed by 1 base and J by 1 base, leaving 14 bases between them. The V gene's germline CDR1 is SGHTA and CDR2 FQGNSA.

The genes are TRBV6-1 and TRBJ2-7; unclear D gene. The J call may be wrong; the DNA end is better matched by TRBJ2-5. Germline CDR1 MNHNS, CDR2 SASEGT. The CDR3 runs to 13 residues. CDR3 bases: TGTGCCAGCAGTTCAAGGGTTTCTGCGACCCAGTACTTC. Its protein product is CASSSRVSATQYF.

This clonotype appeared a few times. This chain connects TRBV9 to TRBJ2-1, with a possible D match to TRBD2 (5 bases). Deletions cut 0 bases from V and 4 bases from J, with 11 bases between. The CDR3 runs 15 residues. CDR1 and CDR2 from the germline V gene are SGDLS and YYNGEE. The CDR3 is CASSVDWGDYNEQFF. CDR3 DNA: TGTGCCAGCAGCGTAGACTGGGGAGATTACAATGAGCAGTTCTTC.

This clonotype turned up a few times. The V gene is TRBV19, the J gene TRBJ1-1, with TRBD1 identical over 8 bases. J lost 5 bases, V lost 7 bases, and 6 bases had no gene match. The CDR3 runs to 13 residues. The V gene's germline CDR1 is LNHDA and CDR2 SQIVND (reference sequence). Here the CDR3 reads CASTMTGVTEAFF. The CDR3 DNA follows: TGTGCCAGTACCATGACAGGGGTTACTGAAGCTTTCTTT.

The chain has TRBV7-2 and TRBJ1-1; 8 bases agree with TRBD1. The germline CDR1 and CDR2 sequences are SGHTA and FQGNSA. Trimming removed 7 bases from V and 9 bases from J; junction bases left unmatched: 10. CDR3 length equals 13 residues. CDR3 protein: CASTPGQGVQAFF. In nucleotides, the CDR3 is TGTGCCAGCACCCCCGGACAGGGCGTACAAGCTTTCTTT.

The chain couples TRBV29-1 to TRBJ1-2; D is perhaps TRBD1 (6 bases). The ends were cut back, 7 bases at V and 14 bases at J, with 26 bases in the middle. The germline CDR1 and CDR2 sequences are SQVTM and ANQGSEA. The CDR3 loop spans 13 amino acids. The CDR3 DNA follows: TGCAGCGCTCCGACAGGACCCCCAAGTGGTTGGACCTTC. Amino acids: CSAPTGPPSGWTF.

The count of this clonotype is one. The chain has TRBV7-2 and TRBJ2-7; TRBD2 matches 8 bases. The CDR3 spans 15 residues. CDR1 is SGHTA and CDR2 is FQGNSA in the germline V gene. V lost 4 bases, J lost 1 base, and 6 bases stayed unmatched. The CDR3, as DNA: TGTGCCAGCAGCTATAGCGGGGCGGTGTCCTACGAGCAGTACTTC. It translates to CASSYSGAVSYEQYF. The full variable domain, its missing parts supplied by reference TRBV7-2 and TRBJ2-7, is GAGVSQSPSNKVTEKGKDVELRCDPISGHTALYWYRQSLGQGLEFLIYFQGNSAPDKSGLPSDRFSAERTGGSVSTLTIQRTQQEDSAVYLCASSYSGAVSYEQYFGPGTRLTVT.

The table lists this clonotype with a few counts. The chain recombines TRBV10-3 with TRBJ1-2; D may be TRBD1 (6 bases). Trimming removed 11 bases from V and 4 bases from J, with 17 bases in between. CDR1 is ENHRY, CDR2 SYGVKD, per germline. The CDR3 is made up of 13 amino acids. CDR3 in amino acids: CAFSSTGTYGYTF. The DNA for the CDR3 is TGTGCCTTCTCAAGTACAGGGACCTATGGCTACACCTTC.

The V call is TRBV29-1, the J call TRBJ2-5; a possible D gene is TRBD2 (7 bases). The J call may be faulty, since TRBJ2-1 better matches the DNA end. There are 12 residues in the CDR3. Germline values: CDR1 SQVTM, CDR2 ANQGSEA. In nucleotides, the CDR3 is TGCAGCGTTGGGGGGCCGGGGGGCGAGCAGTTCTTC. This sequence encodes CSVGGPGGEQFF.